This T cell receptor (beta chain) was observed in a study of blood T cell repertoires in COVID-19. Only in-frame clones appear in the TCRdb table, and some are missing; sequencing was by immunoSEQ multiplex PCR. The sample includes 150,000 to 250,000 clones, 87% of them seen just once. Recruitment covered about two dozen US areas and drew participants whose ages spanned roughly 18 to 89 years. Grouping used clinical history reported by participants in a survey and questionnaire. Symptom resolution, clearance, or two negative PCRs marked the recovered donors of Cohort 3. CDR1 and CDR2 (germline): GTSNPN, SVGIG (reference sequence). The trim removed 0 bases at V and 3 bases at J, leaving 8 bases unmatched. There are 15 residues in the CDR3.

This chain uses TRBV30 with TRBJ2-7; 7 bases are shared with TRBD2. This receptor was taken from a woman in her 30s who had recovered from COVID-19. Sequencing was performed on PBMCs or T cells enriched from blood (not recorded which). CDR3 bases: TGTGCCTGGAGTGTACGGCCTAGCGGTAACTACGAGCAGTACTTC. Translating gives CAWSVRPSGNYEQYF.